This T cell receptor (beta chain) was documented in a study of T cell responses to AZD1222 COVID-19 vaccine (dated by TCRdb to the early 2020s). For the study in its entirety: AZD1222 recipients whose second dose came at about 4 weeks and those whose second dose came at about 12 weeks were combined into one group, since spike-specific TCR depth and breadth did not differ between the two schedules. TCR sequencing covered about 230 trial participants: about 210 given two doses of AZD1222 and 26 given two doses of MenACWY control vaccine. Trial participants were enrolled into age subgroups of 18-55, 56-69 and 70-plus years, which contained 148, 28 and 57 TCR-sequenced participants, respectively.

A remark on this clone: Its antigen remains unidentified. Base quality data are lacking; no much larger clone is found one base away.

The CDR3 regions of human TCRbeta chains were subjected to immunosequencing. The original pipeline was this. TCRs in the repertoires were compared against a reference library of SARS-CoV-2-specific TCRs that had been generated with the MIRA antigen-specificity platform. Breadth was defined as the fraction of unique TCRs that were SARS-CoV-2-associated. Depth was defined as the fraction of total T cells that were SARS-CoV-2-associated. Each spike-specific TCR was assigned to its reactive spike region and to a CD4 or CD8 class using the MIRA data. Log10-transformed breadth and depth values were compared by one-way ANOVA with Sidak's multiple comparisons tests. The table was pulled from immuneACCESS by TCRdb, which kept in-frame rearrangements only. Such tables lose some clones; where checked, under half of the loss comes from unresolved V genes, and the rest has no known cause. The V and J calls and clone size were taken over from that table, and D and trimming were inferred from the DNA. Present in this sample are 100,000 to 150,000 clones, more than 75% of which were seen just once. The ten largest clones represent more than 9% of the sample.

Trimming removed 5 bases from V and 0 bases from J; the gene matches leave 7 bases unexplained. From the germline V gene (reference sequence), CDR1 is MNHEY and CDR2 is SMNVEV. The cysteine opens and the phenylalanine closes a CDR3 of 15 amino acids. Here the CDR3 DNA is all that survives: 45 bases in frame from base 1. This specimen's time point label, interpreted: baseline before first vaccination. Vaccinee samples were obtained from the UK trials COV001 and COV002, which included a single-blind randomized controlled phase 2/3 trial of AZD1222 (ChAdOx1 nCoV-19) in healthy adults. For TCRbeta chain sequencing, PBMC samples from trial participants were taken at day 0 and at day 28 after the second dose. Overall results and qualifications from the work: After two AZD1222 doses, both the breadth and the depth of spike-specific TCRs were significantly higher than at day 0 and than in MenACWY recipients. Epitopes outside the regions mutated in the B.1.351 and B.1.1.7 variants were reportedly recognized by nearly half of the unique spike-specific TCRs. Conclusions about previously exposed vaccinees are limited, since just a handful of AZD1222 recipients were seropositive for SARS-CoV-2 at baseline. Because no day 14 peak-response samples were available, repertoires were characterized only after the peak T cell response. Most participants were white British and females outnumbered males, and the authors suggested that clonal diversity may have been underestimated. Vaccine-associated CD4 TCRs spanned the whole spike protein, with dominant responses in regions 160-218 and 743-854. In the small 56-69-year group, the increase in depth fell short of significance, most likely because of low power.

The chain joins TRBV27 to TRBJ2-7; TRBD1 aligns with 7 central bases. The sample here was peripheral blood, taken on day 0 of AZD1222 vaccination. The sequence came from an adult in good health. The DNA sequence is given as TGTGCCAGCAGTACGGGACAGCCAAGCTCCTACGAGCAGTACTTC. Its translation is CASSTGQPSSYEQYF.